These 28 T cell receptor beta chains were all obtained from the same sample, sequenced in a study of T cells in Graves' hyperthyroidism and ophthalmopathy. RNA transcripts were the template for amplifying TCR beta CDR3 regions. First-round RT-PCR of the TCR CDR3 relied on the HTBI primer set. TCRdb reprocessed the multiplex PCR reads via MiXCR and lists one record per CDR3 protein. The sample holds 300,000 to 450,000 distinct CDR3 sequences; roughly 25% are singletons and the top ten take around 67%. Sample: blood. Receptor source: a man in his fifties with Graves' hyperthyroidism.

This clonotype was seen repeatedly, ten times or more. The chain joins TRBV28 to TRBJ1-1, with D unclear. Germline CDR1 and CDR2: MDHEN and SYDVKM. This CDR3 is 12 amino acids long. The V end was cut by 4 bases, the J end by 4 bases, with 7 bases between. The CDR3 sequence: CASSSFPTEAFF. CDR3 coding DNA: TGTGCCAGCAGTTCGTTCCCCACTGAAGCTTTCTTT.

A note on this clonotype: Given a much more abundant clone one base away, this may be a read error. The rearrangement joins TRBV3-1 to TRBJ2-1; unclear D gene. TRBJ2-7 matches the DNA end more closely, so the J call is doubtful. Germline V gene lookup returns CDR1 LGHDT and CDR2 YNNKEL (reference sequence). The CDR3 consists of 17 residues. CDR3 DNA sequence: TGTGCCAGCAGCCAATTCACGATTCAGAGCTCCTACAATGAGCAGTACTTC. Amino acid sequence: CASSQFTIQSSYNEQYF.

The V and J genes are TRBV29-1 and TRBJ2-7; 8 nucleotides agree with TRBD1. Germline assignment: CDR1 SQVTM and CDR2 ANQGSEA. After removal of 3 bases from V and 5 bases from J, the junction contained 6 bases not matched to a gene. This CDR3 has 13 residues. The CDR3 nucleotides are TGCAGCGTTGACGGCAGGGGGCCGAACGAGCAGTACTTC. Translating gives CSVDGRGPNEQYF.

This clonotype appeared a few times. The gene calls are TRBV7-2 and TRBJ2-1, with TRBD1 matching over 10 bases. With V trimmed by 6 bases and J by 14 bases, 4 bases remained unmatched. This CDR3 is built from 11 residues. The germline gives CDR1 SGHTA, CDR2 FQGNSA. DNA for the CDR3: TGTGCCAGCAGGACCGGGACAGGGGAGTTCTTC. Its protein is CASRTGTGEFF.

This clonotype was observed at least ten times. This CDR3 reads CASSQDPAGSTEAFF. CDR3 DNA: TGTGCCAGCAGCCAAGATCCGGCAGGTTCAACTGAAGCTTTCTTT. The chain employs TRBV3-1 and TRBJ1-1; no clear D. The germline V and J ends were trimmed by 0 bases and 5 bases, with 13 bases remaining between them. The CDR3 loop spans 15 amino acids. The V gene's germline CDR1 is LGHDT and CDR2 YNNKEL (reference sequence).

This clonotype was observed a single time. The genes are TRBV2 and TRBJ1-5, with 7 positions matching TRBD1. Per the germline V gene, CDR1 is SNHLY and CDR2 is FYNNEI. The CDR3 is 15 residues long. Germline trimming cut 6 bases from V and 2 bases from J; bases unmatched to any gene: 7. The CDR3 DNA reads TGTGCCAGCAGCCCAGGGGGATTGGGCAATCAGCCCCAGCATTTT. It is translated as CASSPGGLGNQPQHF.

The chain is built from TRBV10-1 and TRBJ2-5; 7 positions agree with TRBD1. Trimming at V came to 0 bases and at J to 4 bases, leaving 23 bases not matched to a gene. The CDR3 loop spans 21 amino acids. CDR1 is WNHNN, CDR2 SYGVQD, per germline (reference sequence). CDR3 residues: CASSESGGVRSVWRSRETQYF. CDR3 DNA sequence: TGCGCCAGCAGTGAGTCAGGGGGCGTTAGGTCTGTGTGGCGCTCGAGAGAGACCCAGTACTTC.

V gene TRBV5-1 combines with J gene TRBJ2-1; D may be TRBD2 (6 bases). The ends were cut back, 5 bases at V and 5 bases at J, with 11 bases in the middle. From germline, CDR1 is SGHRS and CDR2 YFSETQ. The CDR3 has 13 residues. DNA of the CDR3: TGCGCCAGCAGGTCGGGACTTCACAATGAGCAGTTCTTC. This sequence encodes CASRSGLHNEQFF.

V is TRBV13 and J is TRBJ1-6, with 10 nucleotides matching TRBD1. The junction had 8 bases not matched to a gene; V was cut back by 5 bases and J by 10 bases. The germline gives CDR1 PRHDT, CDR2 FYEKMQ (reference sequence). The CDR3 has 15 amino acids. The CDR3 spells CASSTRTGGESPLHF. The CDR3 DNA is TGTGCCAGCAGCACGAGGACAGGGGGTGAATCACCCCTCCACTTT. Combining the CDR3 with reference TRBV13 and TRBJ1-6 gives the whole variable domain AAGVIQSPRHLIKEKRETATLKCYPIPRHDTVYWYQQGPGQDPQFLISFYEKMQSDKGSIPDRFSAQQFSDYHSELNMSSLELGDSALYFCASSTRTGGESPLHFGNGTRLTVT.

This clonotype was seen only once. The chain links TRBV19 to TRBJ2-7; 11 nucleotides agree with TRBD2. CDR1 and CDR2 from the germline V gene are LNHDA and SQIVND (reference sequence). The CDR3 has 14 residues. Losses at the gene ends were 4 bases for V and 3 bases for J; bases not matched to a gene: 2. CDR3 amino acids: CASSKLAGDYEQYF. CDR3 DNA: TGTGCCAGTAGTAAACTAGCGGGAGACTACGAGCAGTACTTC.

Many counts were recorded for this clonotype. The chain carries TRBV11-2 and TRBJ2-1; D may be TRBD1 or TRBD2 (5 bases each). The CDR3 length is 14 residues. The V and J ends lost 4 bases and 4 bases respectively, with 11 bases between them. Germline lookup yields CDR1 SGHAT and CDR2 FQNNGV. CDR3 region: CASSSWGLYNEQFF. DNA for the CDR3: TGTGCCAGCAGCTCTTGGGGGTTATACAATGAGCAGTTCTTC.

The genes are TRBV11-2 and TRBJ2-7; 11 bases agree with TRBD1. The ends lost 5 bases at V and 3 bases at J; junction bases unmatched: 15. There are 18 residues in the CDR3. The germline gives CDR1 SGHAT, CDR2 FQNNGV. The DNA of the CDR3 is TGTGCCAGCAGCCGTATGCTGGGTTCCGGGACAGGGGGCTACGAGCAGTACTTC. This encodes CASSRMLGSGTGGYEQYF. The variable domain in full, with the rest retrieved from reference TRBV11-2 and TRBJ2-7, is EAGVAQSPRYKIIEKRQSVAFWCNPISGHATLYWYQQILGQGPKLLIQFQNNGVVDDSQLPKDRFSAERLKGVDSTLKIQPAKLEDSAVYLCASSRMLGSGTGGYEQYFGPGTRLTVT.

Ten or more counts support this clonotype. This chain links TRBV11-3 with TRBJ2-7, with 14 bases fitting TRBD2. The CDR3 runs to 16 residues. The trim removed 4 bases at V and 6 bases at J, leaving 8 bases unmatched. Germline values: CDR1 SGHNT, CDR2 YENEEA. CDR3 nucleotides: TGTGCCAGCAGCTCGTATGGGGGACTAGCGGGAGTCGAGCAGTACTTC. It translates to CASSSYGGLAGVEQYF.

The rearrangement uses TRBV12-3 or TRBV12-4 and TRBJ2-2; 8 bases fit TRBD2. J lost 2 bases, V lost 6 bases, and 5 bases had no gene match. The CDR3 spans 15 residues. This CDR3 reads CASSRLALNTGELFF. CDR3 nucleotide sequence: TGTGCCAGCAGCCGACTAGCGCTCAACACCGGGGAGCTGTTTTTT.

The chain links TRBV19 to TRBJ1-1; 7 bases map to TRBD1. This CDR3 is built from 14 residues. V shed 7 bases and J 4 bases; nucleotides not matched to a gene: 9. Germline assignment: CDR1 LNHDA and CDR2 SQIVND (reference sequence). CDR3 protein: CASNTPGQLTEAFF. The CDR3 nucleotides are TGTGCCAGTAATACTCCGGGACAGCTCACTGAAGCTTTCTTT.

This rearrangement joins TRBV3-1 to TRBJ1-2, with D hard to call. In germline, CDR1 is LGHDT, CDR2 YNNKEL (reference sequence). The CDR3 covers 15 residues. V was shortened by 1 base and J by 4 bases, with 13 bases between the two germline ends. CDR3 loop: CASSQGMGVGYGYTF. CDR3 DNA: TGTGCCAGCAGCCAAGGTATGGGCGTCGGCTATGGCTACACCTTC.

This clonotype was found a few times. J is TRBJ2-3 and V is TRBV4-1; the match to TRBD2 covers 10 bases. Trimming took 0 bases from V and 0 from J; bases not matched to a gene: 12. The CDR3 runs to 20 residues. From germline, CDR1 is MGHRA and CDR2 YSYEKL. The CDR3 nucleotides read TGCGCCAGCAGCCAAGAGGGACTGGCGGGACTAGCGCTAAGCACAGATACGCAGTATTTT. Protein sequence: CASSQEGLAGLALSTDTQYF.

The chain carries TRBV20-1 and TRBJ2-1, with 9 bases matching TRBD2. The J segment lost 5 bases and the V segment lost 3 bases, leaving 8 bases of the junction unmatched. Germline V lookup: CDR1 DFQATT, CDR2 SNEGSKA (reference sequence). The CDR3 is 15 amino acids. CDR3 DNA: TGCAGTGCTAGTATGACTAGCGGAGTTAACAATGAGCAGTTCTTC. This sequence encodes CSASMTSGVNNEQFF.

CDR3 sequence: CASQGPGDYQPQHF. The CDR3 DNA reads TGTGCCAGCCAAGGACCGGGAGACTATCAGCCCCAGCATTTT. The chain has TRBV28 and TRBJ1-5, with D hard to call. The germline V gene has CDR1 MDHEN and CDR2 SYDVKM. Between the trimmed V and J ends, which lost 8 bases and 5 bases, there was a span of 16 bases. The CDR3 spans 14 residues.

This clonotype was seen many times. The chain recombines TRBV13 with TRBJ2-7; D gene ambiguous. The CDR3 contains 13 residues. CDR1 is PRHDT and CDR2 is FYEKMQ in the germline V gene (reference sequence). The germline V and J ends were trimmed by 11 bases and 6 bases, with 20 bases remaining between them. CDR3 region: CASRLGGTIEQYF. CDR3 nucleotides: TGTGCCTCCCGACTGGGCGGTACTATCGAGCAGTACTTC.

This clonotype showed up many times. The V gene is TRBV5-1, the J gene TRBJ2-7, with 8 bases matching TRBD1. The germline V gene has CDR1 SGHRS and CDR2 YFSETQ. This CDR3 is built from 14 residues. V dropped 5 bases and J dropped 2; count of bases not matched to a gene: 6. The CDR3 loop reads CASRRTGRTYEQYF. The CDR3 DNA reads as TGCGCCAGCAGGCGGACAGGGCGAACCTACGAGCAGTACTTC.

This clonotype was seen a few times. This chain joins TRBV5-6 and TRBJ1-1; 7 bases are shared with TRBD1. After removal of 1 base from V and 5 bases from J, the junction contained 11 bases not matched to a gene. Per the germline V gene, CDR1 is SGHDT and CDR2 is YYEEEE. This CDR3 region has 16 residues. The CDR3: CASSLLQGSSPTEAFF. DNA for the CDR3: TGTGCCAGCAGCTTGCTACAGGGGAGTTCTCCAACTGAAGCTTTCTTT.

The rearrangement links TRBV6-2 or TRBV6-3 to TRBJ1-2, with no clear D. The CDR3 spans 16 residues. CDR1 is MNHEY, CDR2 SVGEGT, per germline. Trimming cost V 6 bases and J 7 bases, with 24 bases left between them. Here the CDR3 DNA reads TGTGCCAGCAGCAACCCCGGGATGGTGGTAGAATCTGGCTACACCTTC. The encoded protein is CASSNPGMVVESGYTF.

The CDR3 DNA reads TGTGCCAGCAGTGCACAGGGGAATAGCAATCAGCCCCAGCATTTT. Its translation is CASSAQGNSNQPQHF. The rearrangement links TRBV7-9 to TRBJ1-5, with 7 positions matching TRBD1. Trimming at V came to 6 bases and at J to 0 bases, leaving 5 bases not matched to a gene. Germline-derived CDR1 and CDR2 are SEHNR and FQNEAQ (reference sequence). The CDR3 extends over 15 amino acids. Complete variable domain (other parts from reference TRBV7-9 and TRBJ1-5): DTGVSQNPRHKITKRGQNVTFRCDPISEHNRLYWYRQTLGQGPEFLTYFQNEAQLEKSRLLSDRFSAERPKGSFSTLEIQRTEQGDSAMYLCASSAQGNSNQPQHFGDGTRLSIL.

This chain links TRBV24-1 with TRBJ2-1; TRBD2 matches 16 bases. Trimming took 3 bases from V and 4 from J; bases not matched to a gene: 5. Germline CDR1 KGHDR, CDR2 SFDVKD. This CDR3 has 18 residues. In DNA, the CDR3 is TGTGCCACCAGTGATCCGGGACTAGCGGGAGGGAGGTACAATGAGCAGTTCTTC. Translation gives CATSDPGLAGGRYNEQFF.

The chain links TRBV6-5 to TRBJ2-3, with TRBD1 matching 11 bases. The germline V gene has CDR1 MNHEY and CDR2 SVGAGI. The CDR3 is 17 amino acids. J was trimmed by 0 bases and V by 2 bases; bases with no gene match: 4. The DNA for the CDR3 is TGTGCCAGCAGTTACGGGACAGGGGGGAGAAGCACAGATACGCAGTATTTT. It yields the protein CASSYGTGGRSTDTQYF.

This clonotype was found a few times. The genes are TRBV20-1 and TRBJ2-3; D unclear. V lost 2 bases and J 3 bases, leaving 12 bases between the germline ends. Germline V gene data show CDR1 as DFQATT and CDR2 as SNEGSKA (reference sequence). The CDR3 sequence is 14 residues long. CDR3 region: CSARSQTGTDTQYF. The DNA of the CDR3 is TGCAGTGCTAGAAGCCAGACTGGTACAGATACGCAGTATTTT.

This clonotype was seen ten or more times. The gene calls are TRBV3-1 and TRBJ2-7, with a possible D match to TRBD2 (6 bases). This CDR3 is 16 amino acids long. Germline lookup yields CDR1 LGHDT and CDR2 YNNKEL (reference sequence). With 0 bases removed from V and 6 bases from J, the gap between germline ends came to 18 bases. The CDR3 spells CASSQEGRPEGSEQYF. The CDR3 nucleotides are TGTGCCAGCAGCCAAGAGGGAAGGCCGGAGGGGAGCGAGCAGTACTTC.